The 18 T cell receptor beta chains given below trace back to one sample, sequenced in a study of CD8 T cells in Susac syndrome. An input of roughly 0.5 to 1 ug of RNA was subjected to reverse transcription using random hexamers. TCRdb processed the immunoSEQ multiplex PCR reads anew with MiXCR; each CDR3 protein has one entry. The table records 77,000 or so distinct CDR3 sequences, just over 90% of them present only once. Sample: CD4+ T cells from PBMCs. These receptors were obtained from a human donor with Susac syndrome.

This chain joins TRBV6-5 and TRBJ2-1; 7 bases align to TRBD2. Per the germline V gene, CDR1 is MNHEY and CDR2 is SVGAGI. The CDR3 length is 12 residues. V was pared by 7 bases and J by 9 bases, with 6 bases of the junction left unmatched. The CDR3 DNA reads as TGTGCCAGCAACTCCCGCGGGGGTGAGCAGTTCTTC. This sequence encodes CASNSRGGEQFF.

This rearrangement joins TRBV19 to TRBJ1-5, with 8 bases identical to TRBD1. The CDR3 spans 16 residues. Looked up from germline, CDR1 is LNHDA and CDR2 is SQIVND (reference sequence). V dropped 6 bases and J dropped 7; count of bases not matched to a gene: 14. The CDR3, as DNA: TGTGCCAGTAGCCTTCGAACGACAGGGGCGGAACAGCCCCAGCATTTT. It codes for CASSLRTTGAEQPQHF.

This chain links TRBV24-1 with TRBJ2-3; a weak D match, TRBD1 (6 bases). Germline loops: CDR1 KGHDR, CDR2 SFDVKD. V lost 3 bases and J lost 0, with 9 bases in between. The CDR3 has 15 amino acids. The CDR3 spells CATSDGDTSTDTQYF. For the CDR3, the DNA is TGTGCCACCAGTGATGGGGACACAAGCACAGATACGCAGTATTTT.

The V and J genes are TRBV30 and TRBJ2-7, with TRBD2 matching over 8 bases. The CDR3 covers 17 residues. J was trimmed by 0 bases and V by 3 bases; bases with no gene match: 13. Germline-derived CDR1 and CDR2 are GTSNPN and SVGIG (reference sequence). The chain's CDR3 is CAWSLSSGSLPSYEQYF. The CDR3 DNA is TGTGCCTGGAGCCTGTCAAGCGGGAGTCTTCCCTCCTACGAGCAGTACTTC.

The CDR3 DNA reads as TGTGCCAGCAGCCGCGATTATGGGGTACACTATGGCTACACCTTC. Its translation: CASSRDYGVHYGYTF. The chain couples TRBV14 to TRBJ1-2; D is unresolved. The CDR3 is 15 amino acids. The germline V gene encodes CDR1 SGHDN and CDR2 FVKESK. V lost 4 bases to trimming and J lost 3 bases, with 15 bases between them.

The rearrangement uses TRBV20-1 and TRBJ2-3, with D perhaps matching TRBD1 or TRBD2 (5 bases each). The CDR3 runs to 16 residues. Germline V gene data show CDR1 as DFQATT and CDR2 as SNEGSKA (reference sequence). The germline V and J ends were trimmed by 3 bases and 3 bases, with 19 bases remaining between them. This CDR3 reads CSASPWGSPNTDTQYF. CDR3 nucleotides: TGCAGTGCTAGCCCCTGGGGGTCGCCTAATACAGATACGCAGTATTTT.

This clonotype occurred a few times. V usage is TRBV6-5 and J usage is TRBJ2-3; 8 bases map to TRBD1. V gave up 6 bases and J gave up 0 bases; unmatched junction bases: 2. This CDR3 is built from 14 residues. CDR1 is MNHEY, CDR2 SVGAGI, per germline. CDR3 residues: CASRRQGSTDTQYF. The DNA for the CDR3 is TGTGCCAGCAGAAGACAGGGGAGCACAGATACGCAGTATTTT.

CDR3 sequence (DNA): TGTGCCAGCAGCCAAGAATACCGAGATACGCAGTATTTT. This gives the protein CASSQEYRDTQYF. The chain has TRBV3-1 and TRBJ2-3; no definite D call. The CDR3 contains 13 residues. Germline V gene sequence: CDR1 LGHDT, CDR2 YNNKEL (reference sequence). V lost 0 bases, J lost 5 bases, and 6 bases lay in between.

The chain employs TRBV4-2 and TRBJ2-1; unclear D gene. Trimming removed 1 base from V and 7 bases from J, with 11 bases in between. This CDR3 comprises 14 residues. The germline CDR1 and CDR2 sequences are LGHNA and YNFKEQ. CDR3 DNA sequence: TGTGCCAGCAGCCAAGCACTCCCGCTTAATGAGCAGTTCTTC. It specifies CASSQALPLNEQFF.

The chain recombines TRBV24-1 with TRBJ2-7, with TRBD1 matching over 7 bases. With 2 bases clipped from V and 2 bases from J, the junction kept 5 bases outside the gene matches. The CDR3 loop spans 15 amino acids. CDR1 is KGHDR, CDR2 SFDVKD, per germline. The CDR3 DNA is TGTGCCACCAGTGATTCGACAGGGAAGCCCTACGAGCAGTACTTC. This encodes CATSDSTGKPYEQYF.

The V gene is TRBV3-1, the J gene TRBJ2-2; tentatively, D is TRBD1 (6 bases). The V gene lost 5 bases and the J gene lost 3 bases, with 10 bases spanning the gap. Germline CDR1 is LGHDT and CDR2 is YNNKEL (reference sequence). CDR3 length: 14 residues. DNA of the CDR3: TGTGCCAGCAGCGGAACAGGGTACACCGGGGAGCTGTTTTTT. It encodes CASSGTGYTGELFF.

The chain has TRBV12-3 or TRBV12-4 and TRBJ1-1; weak D call: TRBD1 (5 bases). Trimming removed 7 bases at V and 0 bases at J, with 12 bases between. This CDR3 spans 14 amino acids. The CDR3 sequence: CASTFQGLNTEAFF. CDR3 bases: TGTGCCAGCACATTTCAGGGCTTGAACACTGAAGCTTTCTTT.

The chain has TRBV9 and TRBJ1-5; 7 nucleotides align to TRBD1. The CDR3 spans 15 residues. The ends lost 3 bases at V and 6 bases at J; junction bases unmatched: 9. Germline assignment: CDR1 SGDLS and CDR2 YYNGEE. CDR3 bases: TGTGCCAGCAGCGGGGATGGGCAGGGGGGTCAGCCCCAGCATTTT. Protein product: CASSGDGQGGQPQHF.

This clonotype came up a few times. This sequence joins TRBV7-2 and TRBJ2-3, with 7 positions matching TRBD1. The CDR3 is 17 amino acids. Germline V lookup: CDR1 SGHTA, CDR2 FQGNSA. Trimming removed 5 bases from V and 0 bases from J; junction bases left unmatched: 11. DNA for the CDR3: TGTGCCAGCAGCGCCCGTAACCCGGGACAGAGCACAGATACGCAGTATTTT. This encodes CASSARNPGQSTDTQYF.

V and J are TRBV5-1 and TRBJ2-3; 8 nucleotides match TRBD1. The CDR3 runs to 15 residues. J was trimmed by 2 bases and V by 4 bases; bases with no gene match: 6. The V gene's germline CDR1 is SGHRS and CDR2 YFSETQ. CDR3 sequence: CASSLSDRDTDTQYF. CDR3 nucleotide sequence: TGCGCCAGCAGCCTCTCGGACAGGGACACAGATACGCAGTATTTT.

The gene calls are TRBV9 and TRBJ2-2, with 10 bases lining up with TRBD1. The junction had 8 bases not matched to a gene; V was cut back by 3 bases and J by 6 bases. From germline, CDR1 is SGDLS and CDR2 YYNGEE. The CDR3 has 16 amino acids. CDR3 amino acids: CASSALGQGIPGELFF. CDR3 DNA sequence: TGTGCCAGCAGCGCATTGGGACAGGGGATTCCCGGGGAGCTGTTTTTT.

The V gene is TRBV9, the J gene TRBJ2-5; 8 bases match TRBD2. V shed 3 bases, J shed 6 bases, and the junction held 10 bases outside the gene matches. CDR1 is SGDLS and CDR2 is YYNGEE in the germline V gene. The CDR3 covers 15 residues. The CDR3 sequence: CASSGNSGAGKTQYF. DNA of the CDR3: TGTGCCAGCAGCGGGAATAGCGGGGCCGGAAAGACCCAGTACTTC.

The V and J genes are TRBV5-1 and TRBJ2-7; tentative D call: TRBD1 (6 bases). Germline-derived CDR1 and CDR2 are SGHRS and YFSETQ. V shed 7 bases and J shed 0 bases, with 11 bases lying between them. The CDR3 contains 13 residues. The CDR3 sequence: CASGGHNSYEQYF. In nucleotides, the CDR3 is TGCGCCAGCGGGGGACACAACTCCTACGAGCAGTACTTC.